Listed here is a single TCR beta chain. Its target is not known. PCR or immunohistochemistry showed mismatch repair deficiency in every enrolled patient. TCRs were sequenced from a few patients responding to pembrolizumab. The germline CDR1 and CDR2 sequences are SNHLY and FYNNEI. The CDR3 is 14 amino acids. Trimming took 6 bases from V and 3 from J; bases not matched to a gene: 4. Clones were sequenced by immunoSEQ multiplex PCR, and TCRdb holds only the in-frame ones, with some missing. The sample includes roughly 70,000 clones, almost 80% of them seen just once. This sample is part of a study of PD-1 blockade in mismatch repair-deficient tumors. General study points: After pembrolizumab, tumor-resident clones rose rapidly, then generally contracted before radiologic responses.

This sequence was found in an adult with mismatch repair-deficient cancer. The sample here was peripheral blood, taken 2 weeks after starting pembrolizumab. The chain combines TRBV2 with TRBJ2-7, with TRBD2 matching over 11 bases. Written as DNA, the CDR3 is TGTGCCAGCAGGGCCGGGACTAGCGGCTACGAGCAGTACTTC. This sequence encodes CASRAGTSGYEQYF.